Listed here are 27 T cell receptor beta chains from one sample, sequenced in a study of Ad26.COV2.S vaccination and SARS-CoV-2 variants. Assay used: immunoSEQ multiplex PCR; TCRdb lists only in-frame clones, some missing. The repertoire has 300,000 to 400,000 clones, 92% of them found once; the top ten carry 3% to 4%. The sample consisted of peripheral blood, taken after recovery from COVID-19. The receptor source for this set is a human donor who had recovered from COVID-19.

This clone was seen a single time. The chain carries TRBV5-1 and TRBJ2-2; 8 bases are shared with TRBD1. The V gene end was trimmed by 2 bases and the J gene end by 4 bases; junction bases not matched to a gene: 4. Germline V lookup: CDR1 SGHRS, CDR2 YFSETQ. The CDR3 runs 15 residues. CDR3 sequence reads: CASSLRTGTTGELFF. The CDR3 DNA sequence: TGCGCCAGCAGCTTAAGGACAGGGACCACCGGGGAGCTGTTTTTT.

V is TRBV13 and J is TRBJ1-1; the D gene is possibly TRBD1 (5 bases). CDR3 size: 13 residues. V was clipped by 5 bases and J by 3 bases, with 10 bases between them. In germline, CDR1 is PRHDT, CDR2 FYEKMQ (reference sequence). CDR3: CASSPGHYTEAFF. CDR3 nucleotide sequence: TGTGCCAGCAGCCCCGGACATTACACTGAAGCTTTCTTT.

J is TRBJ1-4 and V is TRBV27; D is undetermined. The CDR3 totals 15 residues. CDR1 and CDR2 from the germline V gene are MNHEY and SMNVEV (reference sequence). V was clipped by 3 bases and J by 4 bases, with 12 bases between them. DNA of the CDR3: TGTGCCAGCAGTTTTAAGGTCCCTCTTAATGAAAAACTGTTTTTT. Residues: CASSFKVPLNEKLFF.

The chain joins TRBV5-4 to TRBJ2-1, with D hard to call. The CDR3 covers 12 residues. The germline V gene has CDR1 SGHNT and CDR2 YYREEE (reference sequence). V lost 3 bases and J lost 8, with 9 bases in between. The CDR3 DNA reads TGTGCCAGCAGCTCGACCCAGGATGAGCAGTTCTTC. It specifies CASSSTQDEQFF.

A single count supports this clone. This CDR3 reads CATSRDLGGSSRYGYTF. The DNA for the CDR3 is TGTGCCACCAGCAGAGATTTAGGAGGGAGCTCACGTTATGGCTACACCTTC. The rearrangement joins TRBV15 to TRBJ1-2; no clear D. The CDR3 is 17 residues long. The germline V gene encodes CDR1 LNHNV and CDR2 YYDKDF (reference sequence). The V and J ends lost 0 bases and 5 bases respectively, with 19 bases between them.

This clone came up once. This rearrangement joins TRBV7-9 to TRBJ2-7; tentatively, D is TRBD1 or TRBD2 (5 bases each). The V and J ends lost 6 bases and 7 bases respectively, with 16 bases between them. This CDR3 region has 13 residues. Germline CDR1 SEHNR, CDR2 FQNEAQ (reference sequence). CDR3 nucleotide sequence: TGTGCCAGCAGTCCCGAGGGGTCCCAGGAGCAGTACTTC. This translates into CASSPEGSQEQYF.

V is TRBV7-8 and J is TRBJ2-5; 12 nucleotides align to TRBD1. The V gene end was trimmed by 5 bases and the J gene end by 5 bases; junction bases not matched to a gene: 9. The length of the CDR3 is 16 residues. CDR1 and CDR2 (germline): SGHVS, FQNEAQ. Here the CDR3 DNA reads TGTGCCAGCAGCGACTCGGGACAGGGGGCAAGGGAGACCCAGTACTTC. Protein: CASSDSGQGARETQYF. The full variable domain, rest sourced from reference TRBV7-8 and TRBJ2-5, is GAGVSQSPRYKVAKRGQDVALRCDPISGHVSLFWYQQALGQGPEFLTYFQNEAQLDKSGLPSDRFFAERPEGSVSTLKIQRTQQEDSAVYLCASSDSGQGARETQYFGPGTRLLVL.

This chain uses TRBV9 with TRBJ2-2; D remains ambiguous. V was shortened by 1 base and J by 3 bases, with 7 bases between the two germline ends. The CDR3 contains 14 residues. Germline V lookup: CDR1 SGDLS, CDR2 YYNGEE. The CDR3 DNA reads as TGTGCCAGCAGCGTACGGGTCTACACCGGGGAGCTGTTTTTT. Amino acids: CASSVRVYTGELFF. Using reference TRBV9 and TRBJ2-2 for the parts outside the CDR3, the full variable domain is DSGVTQTPKHLITATGQRVTLRCSPRSGDLSVYWYQQSLDQGLQFLIQYYNGEERAKGNILERFSAQQFPDLHSELNLSSLELGDSALYFCASSVRVYTGELFFGEGSRLTVL.

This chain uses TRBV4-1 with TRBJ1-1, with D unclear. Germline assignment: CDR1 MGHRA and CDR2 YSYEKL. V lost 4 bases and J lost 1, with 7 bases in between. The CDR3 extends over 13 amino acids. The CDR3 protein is CASSPYANTEAFF. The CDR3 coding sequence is TGCGCCAGCAGCCCCTATGCGAACACTGAAGCTTTCTTT.

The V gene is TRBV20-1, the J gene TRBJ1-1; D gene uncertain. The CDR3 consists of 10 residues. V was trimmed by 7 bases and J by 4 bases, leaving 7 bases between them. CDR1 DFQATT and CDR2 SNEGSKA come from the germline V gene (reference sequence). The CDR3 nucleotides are TGCAGTGGCGGAGGCACTGAAGCTTTCTTT. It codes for CSGGGTEAFF.

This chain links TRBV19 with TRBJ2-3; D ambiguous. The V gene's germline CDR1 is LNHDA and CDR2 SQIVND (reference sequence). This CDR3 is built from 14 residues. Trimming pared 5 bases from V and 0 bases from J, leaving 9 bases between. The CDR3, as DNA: TGTGCCAGTAGTCTCGCATTAAGCACAGATACGCAGTATTTT. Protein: CASSLALSTDTQYF.

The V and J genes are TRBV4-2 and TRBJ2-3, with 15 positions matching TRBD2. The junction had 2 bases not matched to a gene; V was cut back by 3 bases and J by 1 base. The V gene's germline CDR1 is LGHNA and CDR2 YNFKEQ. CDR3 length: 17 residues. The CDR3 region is CASSHRTSGGGTDTQYF. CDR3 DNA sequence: TGTGCCAGCAGCCACCGGACTAGCGGGGGGGGCACAGATACGCAGTATTTT.

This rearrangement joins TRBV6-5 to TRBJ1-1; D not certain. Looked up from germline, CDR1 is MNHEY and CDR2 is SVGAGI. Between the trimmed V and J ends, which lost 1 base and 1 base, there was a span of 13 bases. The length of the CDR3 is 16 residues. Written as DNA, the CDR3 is TGTGCCAGCAGTTACTTTGAGGGAACGGCGAACACTGAAGCTTTCTTT. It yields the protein CASSYFEGTANTEAFF.

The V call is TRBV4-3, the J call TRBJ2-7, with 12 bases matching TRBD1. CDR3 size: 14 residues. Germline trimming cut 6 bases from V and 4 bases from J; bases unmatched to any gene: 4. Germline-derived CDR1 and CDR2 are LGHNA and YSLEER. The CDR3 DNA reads TGCGCCAGCAGTCAGGGACAGGGGGCATACGAGCAGTACTTC. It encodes CASSQGQGAYEQYF.

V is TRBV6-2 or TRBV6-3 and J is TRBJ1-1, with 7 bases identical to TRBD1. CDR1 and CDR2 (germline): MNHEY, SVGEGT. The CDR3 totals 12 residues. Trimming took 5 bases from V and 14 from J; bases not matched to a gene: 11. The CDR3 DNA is TGTGCCAGCAGTCGACAGGGCCCTGAGGTCTTCTTT. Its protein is CASSRQGPEVFF.

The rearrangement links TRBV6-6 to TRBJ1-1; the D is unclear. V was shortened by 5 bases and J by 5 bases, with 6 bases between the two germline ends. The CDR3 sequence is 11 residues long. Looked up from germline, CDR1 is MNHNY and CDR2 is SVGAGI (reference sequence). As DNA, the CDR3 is TGTGCCAGCAGTCTAGGTACTGAAGCTTTCTTT. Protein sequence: CASSLGTEAFF.

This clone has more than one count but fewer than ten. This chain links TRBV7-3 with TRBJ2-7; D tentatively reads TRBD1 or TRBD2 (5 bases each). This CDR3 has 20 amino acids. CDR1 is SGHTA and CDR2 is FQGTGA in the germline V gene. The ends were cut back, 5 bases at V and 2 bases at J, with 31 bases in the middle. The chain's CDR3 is CASSKKPPGILRDEAYEQYF. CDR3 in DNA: TGTGCCAGCAGCAAAAAACCACCCGGTATCTTGAGGGACGAGGCCTACGAGCAGTACTTC.

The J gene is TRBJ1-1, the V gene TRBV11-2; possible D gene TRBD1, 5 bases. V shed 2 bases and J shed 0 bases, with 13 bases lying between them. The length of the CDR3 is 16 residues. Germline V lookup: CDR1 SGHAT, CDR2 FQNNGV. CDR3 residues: CASSLSGLGLNTEAFF. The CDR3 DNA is TGTGCCAGCAGCTTATCAGGGCTAGGGTTGAACACTGAAGCTTTCTTT.

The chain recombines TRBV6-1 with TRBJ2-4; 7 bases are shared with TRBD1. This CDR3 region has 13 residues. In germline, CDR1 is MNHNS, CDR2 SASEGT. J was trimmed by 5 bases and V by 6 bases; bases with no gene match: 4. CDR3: CASSTGQQNIQYF. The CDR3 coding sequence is TGTGCCAGCAGCACGGGACAGCAAAACATTCAGTACTTC.

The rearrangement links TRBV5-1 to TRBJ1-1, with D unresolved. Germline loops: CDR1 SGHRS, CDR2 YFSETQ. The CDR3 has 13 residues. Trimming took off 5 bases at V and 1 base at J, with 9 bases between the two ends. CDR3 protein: CASRILGNTEAFF. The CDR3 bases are TGCGCCAGCAGAATTTTGGGGAACACTGAAGCTTTCTTT.

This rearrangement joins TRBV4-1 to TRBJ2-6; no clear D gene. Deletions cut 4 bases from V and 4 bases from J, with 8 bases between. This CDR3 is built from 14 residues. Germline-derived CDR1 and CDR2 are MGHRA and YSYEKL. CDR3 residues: CASSPSDGANVLTF. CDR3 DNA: TGCGCCAGCAGCCCCAGCGACGGGGCCAACGTCCTGACTTTC.

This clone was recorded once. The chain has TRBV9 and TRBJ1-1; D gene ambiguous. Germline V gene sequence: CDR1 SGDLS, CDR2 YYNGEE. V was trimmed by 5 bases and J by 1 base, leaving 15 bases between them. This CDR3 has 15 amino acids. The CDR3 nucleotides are TGTGCCAGCAGTACGTTTTCGGGGAGGAACACTGAAGCTTTCTTT. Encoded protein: CASSTFSGRNTEAFF.

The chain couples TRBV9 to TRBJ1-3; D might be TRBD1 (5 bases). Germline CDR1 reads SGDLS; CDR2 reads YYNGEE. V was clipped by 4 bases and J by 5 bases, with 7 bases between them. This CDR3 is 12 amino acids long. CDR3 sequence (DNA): TGTGCCAGCAGCATGGGACGAAACACCATATATTTT. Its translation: CASSMGRNTIYF.

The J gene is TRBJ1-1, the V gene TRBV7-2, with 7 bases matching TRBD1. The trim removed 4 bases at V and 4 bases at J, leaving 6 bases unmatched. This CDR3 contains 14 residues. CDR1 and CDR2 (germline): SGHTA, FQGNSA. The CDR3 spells CASSSYRGTTEAFF. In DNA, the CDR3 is TGTGCCAGCAGCTCGTACAGGGGAACCACTGAAGCTTTCTTT.

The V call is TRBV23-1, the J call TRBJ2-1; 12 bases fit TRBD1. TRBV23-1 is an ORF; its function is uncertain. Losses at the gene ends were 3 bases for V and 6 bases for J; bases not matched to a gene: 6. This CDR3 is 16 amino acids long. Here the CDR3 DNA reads TGCGCCAGCAGTCAGCTGGGACAGGGGGCGCGCAATGAGCAGTTCTTC. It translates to CASSQLGQGARNEQFF.

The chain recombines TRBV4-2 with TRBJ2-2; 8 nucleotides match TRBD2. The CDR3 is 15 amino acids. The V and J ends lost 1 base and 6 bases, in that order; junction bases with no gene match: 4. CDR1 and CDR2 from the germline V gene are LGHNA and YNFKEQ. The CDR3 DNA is TGTGCCAGCAGCCAAGTGGCGGGGGGTGCCGGGGAGCTGTTTTTT. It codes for CASSQVAGGAGELFF.

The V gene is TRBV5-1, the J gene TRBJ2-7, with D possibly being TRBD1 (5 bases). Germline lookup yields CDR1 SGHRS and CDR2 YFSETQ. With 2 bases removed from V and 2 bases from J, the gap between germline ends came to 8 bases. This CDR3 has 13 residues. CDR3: CASSFQGTYEQYF. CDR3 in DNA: TGCGCCAGCAGCTTCCAGGGCACCTACGAGCAGTACTTC.